Following are 20 T cell receptor beta chains from one sample sequenced in a study of shared clonotypes between healthy human individuals. The repertoire was sequenced with immunoSEQ multiplex PCR; TCRdb's copy has only in-frame clones and lacks some. Of roughly 1,600,000 clones in the sample, 98% were seen once. The sample taken for sequencing was naive CD4+ T cells sorted from blood. Described subset: CD45RA+ positively selected. The receptors here all came from a man aged 25 to 40 in good health.

The rearrangement links TRBV5-1 to TRBJ2-3; 8 bases are shared with TRBD2. There are 14 residues in the CDR3. Germline values: CDR1 SGHRS, CDR2 YFSETQ. J was trimmed by 0 bases and V by 5 bases; bases with no gene match: 2. The CDR3 region has the DNA TGCGCCAGCAGACTAGCGGTTAGCACAGATACGCAGTATTTT. Amino acids: CASRLAVSTDTQYF. The whole variable domain, remainder taken from reference TRBV5-1 and TRBJ2-3, is KAGVTQTPRYLIKTRGQQVTLSCSPISGHRSVSWYQQTPGQGLQFLFEYFSETQRNKGNFPGRFSGRQFSNSRSEMNVSTLELGDSALYLCASRLAVSTDTQYFGPGTRLTVL.

The genes are TRBV5-1 and TRBJ2-7, with 7 bases identical to TRBD1. CDR1 and CDR2 from the germline V gene are SGHRS and YFSETQ. V lost 3 bases to trimming and J lost 2 bases; unmatched junction nucleotides: 5. The CDR3 is 14 amino acids. The CDR3 loop is CASSSPRGTYEQYF. The CDR3 coding sequence is TGCGCCAGCAGCTCACCCAGGGGGACCTACGAGCAGTACTTC.

J is TRBJ1-4 and V is TRBV5-1; tentative D call: TRBD1 (5 bases). Trimming removed 4 bases at V and 8 bases at J, with 18 bases between. Germline loops: CDR1 SGHRS, CDR2 YFSETQ. This CDR3 spans 15 amino acids. The CDR3 DNA follows: TGCGCCAGCAGCGAAACCGGGACCCAAGGGGAAAAACTGTTTTTT. Translating it yields CASSETGTQGEKLFF.

The V gene is TRBV7-9, the J gene TRBJ2-7; 9 bases fit TRBD2. This CDR3 spans 17 amino acids. V trimming: 5 bases; J trimming: 5 bases; junction bases outside the gene matches: 16. In germline, CDR1 is SEHNR, CDR2 FQNEAQ (reference sequence). CDR3 sequence reads: CASSRGLATIGSDEQYF. The CDR3 DNA is TGTGCCAGCAGCCGCGGACTAGCGACCATAGGGAGCGACGAGCAGTACTTC.

The rearrangement links TRBV18 to TRBJ2-3; TRBD2 matches 16 bases. The CDR3 totals 20 residues. V trimming: 2 bases; J trimming: 0 bases; junction bases outside the gene matches: 8. Germline V gene lookup returns CDR1 KGHSH and CDR2 LQKENI. This chain's CDR3 is CASSPLGLAGGPSSTDTQYF. The CDR3 nucleotides are TGTGCCAGCTCACCATTGGGACTAGCGGGAGGGCCGTCTAGCACAGATACGCAGTATTTT.

This sequence joins TRBV6-5 and TRBJ1-1, with unresolved D. Trimming cost V 6 bases and J 3 bases, with 11 bases left between them. In germline, CDR1 is MNHEY, CDR2 SVGAGI. This CDR3 has 13 residues. The CDR3 bases are TGTGCCAGCAGACCCAATGAGGACACTGAAGCTTTCTTT. Translating gives CASRPNEDTEAFF.

This rearrangement joins TRBV7-9 to TRBJ2-5; D call uncertain. Germline CDR1 reads SEHNR; CDR2 reads FQNEAQ (reference sequence). Trimming took off 3 bases at V and 0 bases at J, with 14 bases between the two ends. This CDR3 is built from 16 residues. CDR3 sequence: CASSFAVGRNQETQYF. DNA of the CDR3: TGTGCCAGCAGCTTTGCGGTCGGGCGGAACCAAGAGACCCAGTACTTC.

The chain carries TRBV9 and TRBJ2-3; D is possibly TRBD1 (6 bases). CDR1 and CDR2 from the germline V gene are SGDLS and YYNGEE. V was clipped by 2 bases and J by 0 bases, with 16 bases between them. The CDR3 has 17 residues. CDR3 nucleotides: TGTGCCAGCAGCGTCATCGGGACAAGACTTAGCACAGATACGCAGTATTTT. This encodes CASSVIGTRLSTDTQYF.

In regard to this clone: Other DNA sequences in this specimen translate into the identical CDR3. This sequence joins TRBV9 and TRBJ2-7, with 7 bases matching TRBD2. Trimming removed 0 bases from V and 3 bases from J; junction bases left unmatched: 3. The CDR3 totals 14 residues. CDR1 is SGDLS, CDR2 YYNGEE, per germline. DNA for the CDR3: TGTGCCAGCAGCGTAGATTCTAGCGGCTACGAGCAGTACTTC. The encoded protein is CASSVDSSGYEQYF.

This clone was detected only once. J is TRBJ2-7 and V is TRBV2; 9 bases map to TRBD2. The J segment lost 4 bases and the V segment lost 8 bases, leaving 6 bases of the junction unmatched. This CDR3 is built from 13 residues. From germline, CDR1 is SNHLY and CDR2 FYNNEI. The CDR3 reads CASGSGRPYEQYF. The CDR3 DNA reads as TGTGCCAGCGGTAGCGGGAGACCTTACGAGCAGTACTTC.

The rearrangement uses TRBV2 and TRBJ2-1; D not certain. The CDR3 is 15 amino acids. V was trimmed by 5 bases and J by 4 bases, leaving 15 bases between them. Germline loops: CDR1 SNHLY, CDR2 FYNNEI. The CDR3 loop reads CASSLTLDGYNEQFF. CDR3 sequence (DNA): TGTGCCAGCAGTCTTACCTTAGACGGGTACAATGAGCAGTTCTTC. Supplemented by reference TRBV2 and TRBJ2-1, the full variable domain reads EPEVTQTPSHQVTQMGQEVILRCVPISNHLYFYWYRQILGQKVEFLVSFYNNEISEKSEIFDDQFSVERPDGSNFTLKIRSTKLEDSAMYFCASSLTLDGYNEQFFGPGTRLTVL.

In the case of this clone: This CDR3 is also generated by other DNA sequences in the sample. The V call is TRBV20-1, the J call TRBJ1-2; D is unresolved. Trimming cost V 2 bases and J 2 bases, with 0 bases left between them. The CDR3 is 10 amino acids. Germline-derived CDR1 and CDR2 are DFQATT and SNEGSKA (reference sequence). Here the CDR3 reads CSARNYGYTF. The CDR3 DNA is TGCAGTGCTAGAAACTATGGCTACACCTTC.

This chain joins TRBV9 and TRBJ2-2; TRBD1 might be the D (5 bases). V was clipped by 0 bases and J by 4 bases, with 13 bases between them. The CDR3 is 16 residues long. Germline CDR1 is SGDLS and CDR2 is YYNGEE. The CDR3 coding sequence is TGTGCCAGCAGCGTAGTGCCAGGGCTGGGCACCGGGGAGCTGTTTTTT. As protein: CASSVVPGLGTGELFF.

This sequence joins TRBV27 and TRBJ2-1; D not resolved. V lost 6 bases and J 2 bases, leaving 8 bases between the germline ends. This CDR3 contains 13 residues. Germline CDR1 MNHEY, CDR2 SMNVEV (reference sequence). DNA of the CDR3: TGTGCCAGCAGGCTCGATACCTACAATGAGCAGTTCTTC. Its translation is CASRLDTYNEQFF.

The V call is TRBV2, the J call TRBJ2-3, with D unclear. The CDR3 runs to 14 residues. V lost 1 base and J lost 4, with 9 bases in between. Germline V gene data show CDR1 as SNHLY and CDR2 as FYNNEI. The CDR3 DNA reads as TGTGCCAGCAGTGAAGGTTCATGGGCAGATACGCAGTATTTT. This gives the protein CASSEGSWADTQYF.

The gene calls are TRBV6-5 and TRBJ1-4; D remains unclear. Between the trimmed V and J ends, which lost 6 bases and 3 bases, there was a span of 14 bases. This CDR3 contains 15 residues. Germline V gives CDR1 MNHEY, CDR2 SVGAGI. DNA for the CDR3: TGTGCCAGCAGCCTGACTGGGCGGTCTAATGAAAAACTGTTTTTT. This codes for CASSLTGRSNEKLFF.

The chain uses TRBV28 and TRBJ2-1, with 9 positions matching TRBD2. Germline CDR1 and CDR2: MDHEN and SYDVKM. This CDR3 has 14 amino acids. The V segment lost 2 bases and the J segment 9 bases; nucleotides outside the gene matches: 5. The CDR3 sequence: CASSLAGGLSEQFF. The CDR3 DNA reads TGTGCCAGCAGTTTAGCGGGGGGGCTCAGTGAGCAGTTCTTC.

This clone appeared a single time. The chain is built from TRBV7-9 and TRBJ1-4; D remains unclear. Germline CDR1 reads SEHNR; CDR2 reads FQNEAQ (reference sequence). The CDR3 has 15 amino acids. Trimming pared 6 bases from V and 8 bases from J, leaving 19 bases between. CDR3 bases: TGTGCCAGCAGGGGTGGATCGGGGTCTCAGGAAAAACTGTTTTTT. Encoded protein: CASRGGSGSQEKLFF.

The chain has TRBV5-1 and TRBJ2-7; D is unresolved. V dropped 4 bases and J dropped 2 bases, with 10 bases sitting between them. The CDR3 has 13 residues. Looked up from germline, CDR1 is SGHRS and CDR2 is YFSETQ. The CDR3, as DNA: TGCGCCAGCAGCCCCAGGATTACCTACGAGCAGTACTTC. Protein product: CASSPRITYEQYF. Combining the CDR3 with reference TRBV5-1 and TRBJ2-7 gives the whole variable domain KAGVTQTPRYLIKTRGQQVTLSCSPISGHRSVSWYQQTPGQGLQFLFEYFSETQRNKGNFPGRFSGRQFSNSRSEMNVSTLELGDSALYLCASSPRITYEQYFGPGTRLTVT.

The chain couples TRBV5-6 to TRBJ2-1, with a possible D match to TRBD1 (6 bases). V lost 0 bases and J 10 bases, leaving 20 bases between the germline ends. Germline V gene data show CDR1 as SGHDT and CDR2 as YYEEEE. The CDR3 consists of 16 residues. CDR3 residues: CASSLGQGNPYREQFF. The DNA of the CDR3 is TGTGCCAGCAGCTTGGGCCAGGGGAACCCCTACAGGGAGCAGTTCTTC. The full variable domain, completed using reference TRBV5-6 and TRBJ2-1, is DAGVTQSPTHLIKTRGQQVTLRCSPKSGHDTVSWYQQALGQGPQFIFQYYEEEERQRGNFPDRFSGHQFPNYSSELNVNALLLGDSALYLCASSLGQGNPYREQFFGPGTRLTVL.